This note documents a single T cell receptor beta chain sequence. Its antigen remains undetermined. Base qualities were left out, and no much larger clone turns up one base away. CDR1 and CDR2, looked up from the germline V gene, are KGHDR and SFDVKD. The germline ends are 6 bases apart after V is trimmed by 4 bases and J by 3 bases. Including cysteine and phenylalanine, the CDR3 has 12 amino acids. Just CDR3 DNA is preserved here, 36 bases in frame from base 1. This record belongs to a study of T-cell memory formation after mild COVID-19 (dated by TCRdb to about 2021). Some background on the complete study: TCR sequence clusters from the two donors were largely donor specific. T-cell clones expanding and contracting after mild COVID-19 in a couple of donors were tracked by longitudinal TCRalpha and TCRbeta repertoire sequencing. The cohort comprised two young, previously healthy adult volunteers, one female and one male.

Ficoll-Paque density gradient centrifugation was the method used to isolate PBMCs. The sequencer listed for this sample is Illumina NovaSeq 6000. cDNA libraries for TCRalpha and TCRbeta were prepared by 5'RACE using constant-segment primers, with sample barcodes and unique molecular identifiers added. RNA was extracted from every sample with Trizol reagent. Library amplification was performed in two PCR steps, and a second sample barcode and Illumina TruSeq adapters were introduced in the second step. Sequencing of the libraries was done on an Illumina NovaSeq, producing 2 x 150 bp paired-end reads. Processing in the source paper ran as follows. Reads were demultiplexed and collapsed into UMI-guided consensus sequences with migec v1.2.7. With mixcr v2.1.11, UMI consensuses were aligned to TRA and TRB V and J templates and assembled into clonotypes. A clonotype was counted as expanded or contracted only if both edgeR and NoisET called the change significant, with noise models trained on biological replicates. For edgeR calls, a false discovery rate-adjusted p below 0.01 and a log2 fold-change threshold of 1 were applied. As an exploratory analysis of dynamics, max-normalized trajectories of the 1000 most abundant clonotypes were examined with PCA combined with hierarchical clustering. Separately sequenced CD4+ and CD8+ repertoires were used to assign the CD4 or CD8 phenotype of responding clones. TCRdb trimmed the raw reads at Q25, called clones with MiXCR and kept productive beta chains. Each entry merges the rows of one CDR3 protein and shows their most common DNA and genes. The V and J calls were determined by TCRdb, not by the authors. This sample is represented by around 400,000 distinct CDR3 sequences; roughly a quarter of them were singletons. Around 9.5% of the sample is held by the ten biggest clonotypes.

Results and caveats for the whole study, not just this receptor: Balanced CD4/CD8 phenotypes were observed for clones contracting from day 15 to 85, whereas a bias towards CD4+ was observed for a second wave of clones expanding from day 15 to 37. SARS-CoV-2 specificity was not confirmed for the second-wave clones peaking on day 37. Some responding clones were detected in pre-infection memory, suggesting pre-existing cross-reactive memory T cells joined the SARS-CoV-2 response. Contracting CD4+ clones appeared mostly in the CM and EM memory subsets, whereas CD8+ clones were enriched in EMRA. Only two mild cases were covered by the study, and larger cohorts that include severe cases with pre-infection samples were considered necessary.

The rearrangement combines TRBV24-1 with TRBJ2-7, with TRBD1 as a weak D call on 6 bases. The specimen was PBMCs or a T cell subset sorted from them (not recorded which). The receptor comes from an adult woman who had mild COVID-19 (a few samples of this study predate the infection). The sample titles of this study are shuffled in the database, so cell type and time point are left out; the donor was told from shared clones. The DNA sequence is as follows: TGTGCCACCAGTGAACAGGGCTACGAGCAGTACTTC. Translated, this gives CATSEQGYEQYF.